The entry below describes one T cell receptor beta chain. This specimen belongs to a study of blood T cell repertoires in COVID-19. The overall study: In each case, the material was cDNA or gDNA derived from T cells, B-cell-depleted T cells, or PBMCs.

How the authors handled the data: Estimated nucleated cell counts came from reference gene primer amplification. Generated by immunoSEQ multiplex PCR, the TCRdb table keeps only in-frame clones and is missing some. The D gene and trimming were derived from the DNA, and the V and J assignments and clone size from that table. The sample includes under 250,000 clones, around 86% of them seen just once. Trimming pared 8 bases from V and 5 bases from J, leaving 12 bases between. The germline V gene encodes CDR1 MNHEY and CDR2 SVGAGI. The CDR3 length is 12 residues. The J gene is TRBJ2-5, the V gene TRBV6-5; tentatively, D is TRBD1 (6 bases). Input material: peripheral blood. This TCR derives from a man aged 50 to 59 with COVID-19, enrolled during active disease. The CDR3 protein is CASQGMTETQYF. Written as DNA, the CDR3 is TGTGCCAGCCAGGGGATGACTGAGACCCAGTACTTC.